This entry features one T cell receptor beta chain sequence. PCR used 60 Vbeta primers and 13 Jbeta primers. The data were produced by immunoSEQ multiplex PCR, yet TCRdb's version contains in-frame clones alone and is incomplete. This table has roughly 99,000 clones, over 70% appearing once. This sample is part of a study of cytomegalovirus exposure and HLA in healthy donors. Trimming at V came to 3 bases and at J to 5 bases, leaving 7 bases not matched to a gene. Germline-derived CDR1 and CDR2 are SGDLS and YYNGEE. The CDR3 sequence is 15 residues long. The rearrangement joins TRBV9 to TRBJ1-2; TRBD1 agrees at 10 bases. This TCR was recovered from a young man in good health and CMV-seronegative. The sequencing input was PBMCs. The CDR3 here is CASSARQGAGYGYTF. CDR3 bases: TGTGCCAGCAGCGCAAGACAGGGGGCGGGATATGGCTACACCTTC.